This T cell receptor beta chain was retrieved from a study of T-cell memory formation after mild COVID-19. Libraries for TCRalpha and TCRbeta carried sample barcodes and unique molecular identifiers via 5'RACE. TCRdb analysed the 5' RACE reads with MiXCR anew, one entry per CDR3 protein. The repertoire has 300,000 to 350,000 distinct CDR3 sequences, about an eighth of them found once; the top ten carry about 21%. The J segment lost 3 bases and the V segment lost 4 bases, leaving 5 bases of the junction unmatched. The V gene's germline CDR1 is MDHEN and CDR2 SYDVKM. This CDR3 is 14 amino acids long. The chain is built from TRBV28 and TRBJ2-7; 8 bases agree with TRBD1. The sequenced material came from PBMCs or a T cell subset sorted from them (not recorded which). The sequence was collected from a man aged 18 to 29 who had mild COVID-19 (a few samples of this study predate the infection). Cell type and time point are not known. The CDR3 DNA follows: TGTGCCAGCAGTTCCCCCGGGACAGGCTACGAGCAGTACGTC. Translated: CASSSPGTGYEQYV.